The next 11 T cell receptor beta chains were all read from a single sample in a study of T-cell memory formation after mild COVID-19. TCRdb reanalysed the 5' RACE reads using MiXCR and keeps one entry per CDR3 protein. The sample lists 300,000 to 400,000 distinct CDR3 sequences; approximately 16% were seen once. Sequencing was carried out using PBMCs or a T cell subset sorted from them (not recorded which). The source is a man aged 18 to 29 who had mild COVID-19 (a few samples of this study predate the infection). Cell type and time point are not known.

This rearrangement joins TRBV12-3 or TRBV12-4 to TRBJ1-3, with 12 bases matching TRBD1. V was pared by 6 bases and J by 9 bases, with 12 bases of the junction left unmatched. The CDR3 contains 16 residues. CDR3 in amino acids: CASSHRPGQGAFTIYF. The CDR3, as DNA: TGTGCCAGCAGCCACCGACCGGGACAGGGGGCTTTCACCATATATTTT.

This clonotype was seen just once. In DNA, the CDR3 is TGTGCCAGCAGCTTATATGAGGGCTCCACCATATATTTT. Protein: CASSLYEGSTIYF. This chain uses TRBV11-2 with TRBJ1-3; D gene ambiguous. There are 13 residues in the CDR3. Trimming left V 2 bases short and J 9 bases short, with 11 bases between. In germline, CDR1 is SGHAT, CDR2 FQNNGV. The full variable domain, with the rest looked up from reference TRBV11-2 and TRBJ1-3, is EAGVAQSPRYKIIEKRQSVAFWCNPISGHATLYWYQQILGQGPKLLIQFQNNGVVDDSQLPKDRFSAERLKGVDSTLKIQPAKLEDSAVYLCASSLYEGSTIYFGEGSWLTVV.

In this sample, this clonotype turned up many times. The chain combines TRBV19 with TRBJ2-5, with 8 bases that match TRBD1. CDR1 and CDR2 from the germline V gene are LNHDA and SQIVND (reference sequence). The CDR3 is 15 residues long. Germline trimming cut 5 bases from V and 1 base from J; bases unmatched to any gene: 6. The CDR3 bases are TGTGCCAGTAGTCCCGGGACAGGAACCCAAGAGACCCAGTACTTC. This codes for CASSPGTGTQETQYF.

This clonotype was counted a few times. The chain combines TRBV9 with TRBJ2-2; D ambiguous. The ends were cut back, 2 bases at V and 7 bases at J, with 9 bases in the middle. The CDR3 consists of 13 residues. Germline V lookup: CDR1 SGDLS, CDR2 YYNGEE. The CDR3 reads CASSVGMGGELFF. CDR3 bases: TGTGCCAGCAGCGTTGGGATGGGCGGGGAGCTGTTTTTT. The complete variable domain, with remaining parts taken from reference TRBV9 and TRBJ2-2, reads DSGVTQTPKHLITATGQRVTLRCSPRSGDLSVYWYQQSLDQGLQFLIQYYNGEERAKGNILERFSAQQFPDLHSELNLSSLELGDSALYFCASSVGMGGELFFGEGSRLTVL.

The DNA for the CDR3 is TGTGCCAGCAGCTTAGATGGAGGGGCGAACATTCAGTACTTC. Its translation is CASSLDGGANIQYF. V and J are TRBV11-3 and TRBJ2-4; D is possibly TRBD2 (6 bases). The germline gives CDR1 SGHNT, CDR2 YENEEA. The V and J ends lost 0 bases and 7 bases respectively, with 10 bases between them. The length of the CDR3 is 14 residues.

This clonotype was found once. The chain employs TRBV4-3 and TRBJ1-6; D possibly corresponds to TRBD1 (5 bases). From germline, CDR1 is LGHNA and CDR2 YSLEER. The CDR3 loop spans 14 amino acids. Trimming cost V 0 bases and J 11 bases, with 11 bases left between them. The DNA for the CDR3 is TGCGCCAGCAGCCAAGATTGGGGACGCCCACCCCTCCACTTT. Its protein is CASSQDWGRPPLHF.

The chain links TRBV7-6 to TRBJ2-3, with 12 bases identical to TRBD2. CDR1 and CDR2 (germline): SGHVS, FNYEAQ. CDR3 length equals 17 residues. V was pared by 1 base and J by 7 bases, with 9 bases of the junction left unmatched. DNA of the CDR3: TGTGCCAGCAGCTTAGGGCGACTAGCGGGAGAGATGAATACGCAGTATTTT. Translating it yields CASSLGRLAGEMNTQYF.

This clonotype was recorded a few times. In nucleotides, the CDR3 is TGTGCCAGCAGTTACCACCCGACAGGGGCCTACGAGCAGTACTTC. It codes for CASSYHPTGAYEQYF. The J gene is TRBJ2-7, the V gene TRBV6-5; 8 nucleotides agree with TRBD1. The germline CDR1 and CDR2 sequences are MNHEY and SVGAGI. With V trimmed by 2 bases and J by 2 bases, 5 bases remained unmatched. This CDR3 is 15 amino acids long.

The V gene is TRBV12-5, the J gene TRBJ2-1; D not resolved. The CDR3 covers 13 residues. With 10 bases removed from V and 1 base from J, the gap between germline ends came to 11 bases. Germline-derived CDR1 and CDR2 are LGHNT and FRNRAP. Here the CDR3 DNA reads TGTGCTACCCGACTCGAGTCCTACAATGAGCAGTTCTTC. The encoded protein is CATRLESYNEQFF. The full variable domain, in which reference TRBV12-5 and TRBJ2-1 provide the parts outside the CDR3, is DARVTQTPRHKVTEMGQEVTMRCQPILGHNTVFWYRQTMMQGLELLAYFRNRAPLDDSGMPKDRFSAEMPDATLATLKIQPSEPRDSAVYFCATRLESYNEQFFGPGTRLTVL.

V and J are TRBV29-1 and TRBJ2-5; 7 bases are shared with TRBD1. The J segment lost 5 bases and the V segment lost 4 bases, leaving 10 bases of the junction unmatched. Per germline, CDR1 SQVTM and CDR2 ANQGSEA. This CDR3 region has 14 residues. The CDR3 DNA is TGCAGCGTTGTAGGGGGCAAAGTCGGGGAGACCCAGTACTTC. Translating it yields CSVVGGKVGETQYF.

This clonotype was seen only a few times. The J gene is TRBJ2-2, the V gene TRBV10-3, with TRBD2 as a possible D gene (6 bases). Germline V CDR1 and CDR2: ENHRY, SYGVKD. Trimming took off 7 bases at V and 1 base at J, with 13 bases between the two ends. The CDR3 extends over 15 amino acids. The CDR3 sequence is CAIKGGGRNTGELFF. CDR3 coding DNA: TGTGCCATCAAAGGCGGAGGGAGGAACACCGGGGAGCTGTTTTTT.